This T cell receptor (beta chain) was obtained from a study of T cell changes during pregnancy in multiple sclerosis. Sequenced by immunoSEQ multiplex PCR; TCRdb stores in-frame clones only, minus some. This sample has about 59,000 clones, with about 90% found just once. Germline V lookup: CDR1 LNHDA, CDR2 SQIVND (reference sequence). V trimming: 6 bases; J trimming: 5 bases; junction bases outside the gene matches: 7. The length of the CDR3 is 14 residues. The gene calls are TRBV19 and TRBJ1-5; 7 bases agree with TRBD1. Sequenced here: peripheral blood, sampled in the third trimester of pregnancy. The clonotype comes from a female donor in good health, enrolled as a control in a pregnancy study. Here the CDR3 DNA reads TGTGCCAGTAGCCAGGGGGACGGTTATCAGCCCCAGCATTTT. Its translation is CASSQGDGYQPQHF.